This T cell receptor beta chain was sequenced in a study of blood T cell repertoires in COVID-19. On the study more broadly: PBMCs, B-cell-depleted T cells, or T cells were the source of the cDNA or gDNA that made up the material.

Looked up from germline, CDR1 is MGHDK and CDR2 is SYGVNS. V was pared by 7 bases and J by 4 bases, with 9 bases of the junction left unmatched. The CDR3 covers 15 residues. Authors' analysis steps: Amplification with reference gene primers provided the estimates of nucleated cell counts. Profiling relied on immunoSEQ multiplex PCR, and the TCRdb table lists in-frame clones only, not all of them. The V and J calls and clone size come from that table; D and trimming were worked out from the DNA. The data contain 240,000 or so clones, 80% to 90% of them singletons. In Seattle, patients joined the study during active infection and were tracked longitudinally. This clone was observed a single time.

Sequenced input: peripheral blood. This TCR was recovered from a woman older than 75 with COVID-19, enrolled during active disease. V usage is TRBV25-1 and J usage is TRBJ2-1; 8 nucleotides match TRBD2. The CDR3 nucleotides are TGTGCCAGCAAGGGCGGGACTAGAGGGTACAATGAGCAGTTCTTC. Its protein product is CASKGGTRGYNEQFF.